The 4 T cell receptor beta chains below all came from one sample that was sequenced in a study of CD4 and CD8 cells across lung adenocarcinoma regions. TCRdb re-analysed the PCR reads in MiXCR, keeping a single row per CDR3 protein. The top ten clones hold around 96% of a sample with thousands of distinct CDR3 sequences, roughly 53% of them seen once. Sample: CD8+ T cells from the center of a lung tumor. Every receptor here comes from a male donor with lung adenocarcinoma. The CD4 and CD8 labels of this study may be unreliable.

The chain combines TRBV7-6 with TRBJ2-2; D is unresolved. The ends were cut back, 4 bases at V and 5 bases at J, with 11 bases in the middle. The CDR3 is 14 amino acids. Germline CDR1 is SGHVS and CDR2 is FNYEAQ. CDR3 region: CASSSNYETGELFF. The CDR3, as DNA: TGTGCCAGCAGCTCCAACTACGAAACCGGGGAGCTGTTTTTT. The full variable domain, in which reference TRBV7-6 and TRBJ2-2 provide the parts outside the CDR3, is GAGVSQSPRYKVTKRGQDVALRCDPISGHVSLYWYRQALGQGPEFLTYFNYEAQQDKSGLPNDRFSAERPEGSISTLTIQRTEQRDSAMYRCASSSNYETGELFFGEGSRLTVL.

The chain joins TRBV10-2 to TRBJ2-1, with 9 bases identical to TRBD1. V was pared by 6 bases and J by 3 bases, with 6 bases of the junction left unmatched. Germline CDR1 is WSHSY and CDR2 is SAAADI. The CDR3 runs 15 residues. CDR3 nucleotide sequence: TGCGCCAGCAGCCCGACAGGGGGTGGCTACAATGAGCAGTTCTTC. Translating it yields CASSPTGGGYNEQFF.

This clonotype was observed many times. The CDR3 DNA is TGTGCCAGCAGCTTACTCAGGGGGCAAGGCGGGGAGCTGTTTTTT. Its translation is CASSLLRGQGGELFF. This chain joins TRBV11-3 and TRBJ2-2, with 8 bases matching TRBD1. After removal of 2 bases from V and 7 bases from J, the junction contained 6 bases not matched to a gene. Germline loops: CDR1 SGHNT, CDR2 YENEEA. CDR3 length: 15 residues.

CDR3 region: CASTPDHLYEQYF. CDR3 nucleotide sequence: TGTGCCAGCACCCCGGATCATCTATACGAGCAGTACTTC. This sequence joins TRBV6-1 and TRBJ2-7; D is ambiguous. With 7 bases removed from V and 4 bases from J, the gap between germline ends came to 14 bases. This CDR3 region has 13 residues. Germline CDR1 MNHNS, CDR2 SASEGT.